This T cell receptor beta chain was obtained from a study of blood T cell repertoires in COVID-19. At the level of the study: Acute and convalescent COVID-19 specimens originated in the United States, Italy and Spain. From T cells, B-cell-depleted T cells, or PBMCs came the material, which was cDNA or gDNA.

Germline V gene sequence: CDR1 LNHNV, CDR2 YYDKDF (reference sequence). Trimming pared 1 base from V and 6 bases from J, leaving 17 bases between. This CDR3 has 16 residues. Original processing methods: Amplification of reference gene primers provided the estimated nucleated cell counts. The method was immunoSEQ multiplex PCR; TCRdb's version includes in-frame clones alone and lacks a portion of them. Clone size and V and J calls were adopted from that table, with D and trimming inferred from the DNA. The sample lists about 260,000 clones, about 90% seen once, with about 1.4% in the top ten. This rearrangement joins TRBV15 to TRBJ2-3, with D perhaps matching TRBD2 (7 bases). This TCR derives from a woman aged 40 to 50 who had recovered from COVID-19. Sequencing was carried out using peripheral blood. The CDR3 nucleotides read TGTGCCACCAGCAGAGCCGTAGGGGGGGCAGCGGATACGCAGTATTTT. Protein product: CATSRAVGGAADTQYF.